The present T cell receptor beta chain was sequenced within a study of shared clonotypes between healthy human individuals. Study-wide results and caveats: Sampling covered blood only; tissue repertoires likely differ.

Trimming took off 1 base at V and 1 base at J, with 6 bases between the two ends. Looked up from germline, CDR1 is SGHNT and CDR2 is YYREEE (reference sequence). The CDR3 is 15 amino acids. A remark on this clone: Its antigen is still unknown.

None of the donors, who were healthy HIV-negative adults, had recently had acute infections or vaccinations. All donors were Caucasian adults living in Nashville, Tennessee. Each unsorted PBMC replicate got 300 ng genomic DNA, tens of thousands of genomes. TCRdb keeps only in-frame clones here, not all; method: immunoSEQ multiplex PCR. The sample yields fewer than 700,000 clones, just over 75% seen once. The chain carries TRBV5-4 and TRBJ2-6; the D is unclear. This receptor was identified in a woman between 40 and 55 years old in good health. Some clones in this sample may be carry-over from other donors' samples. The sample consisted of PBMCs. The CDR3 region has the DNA TGTGCCAGCAGCTTGATGGAATCTGGGGCCAACGTCCTGACTTTC. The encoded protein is CASSLMESGANVLTF.